This paragraph reports one T cell receptor beta chain. The antigen remains unidentified. Treatment described: around 19 received Ad26.COV2.S at low or high dose, single or two shots; about five received placebo; per-sample allocation not given. Each sample was drawn 63 days after the first injection (of vaccine or placebo). The administered vaccine (an Ad26 vector) expressed Wuhan-strain SARS-CoV-2 spike. Sequencing used immunoSEQ multiplex PCR; TCRdb keeps in-frame clones, though not all of them. The sample carries roughly 700,000 clones, roughly 90% recorded once. Looked up from germline, CDR1 is KGHSH and CDR2 is LQKENI. Trimming removed 4 bases at V and 3 bases at J, with 9 bases between. This CDR3 is built from 13 residues. These data belong to a study of Ad26.COV2.S vaccination and SARS-CoV-2 variants. Study in general: Donor had been placed in the Ad26.COV2.S arm of the COV1001 trial. Donor got 5x10^10 or 1x10^11 viral particles of Ad26.COV2.S.

Whole-study results and caveats: After vaccination, substantial breadth of spike-specific CD8+ and CD4+ responses was reported.

This chain joins TRBV18 and TRBJ1-1; D perhaps matches TRBD1 (5 bases). The specimen was peripheral blood, collected in a trial of Ad26.COV2.S vaccine versus placebo. This clonotype was sampled from a person aged 18-60 years who received the Ad26.COV2.S COVID-19 vaccine or a placebo. The CDR3 sequence: CASSQGTDTEAFF. CDR3 DNA sequence: TGTGCCAGCTCACAAGGGACTGACACTGAAGCTTTCTTT. The full variable domain, its missing parts supplied by reference TRBV18 and TRBJ1-1, is NAGVMQNPRHLVRRRGQEARLRCSPMKGHSHVYWYRQLPEEGLKFMVYLQKENIIDESGMPKERFSAEFPKEGPSILRIQQVVRGDSAAYFCASSQGTDTEAFFGQGTRLTVV.